This T cell receptor beta chain was identified during a study of blood T cell repertoires in COVID-19 (dated by TCRdb to 2018 to 2021). Notes on the research overall: Samples from collaborators originated in the United States, Italy and Spain and spanned both the acute and convalescent phases of COVID-19. The prospective study material was composed of cDNA or gDNA derived from T cells, B-cell-depleted T cells, or PBMCs. Subjects who had been exposed to COVID-19, were actively infected with it, or had recovered from it provided the deeply sampled blood TCRbeta repertoires that made up the dataset. The repertoires were made available in a free public database intended to serve as a resource for research on the immune response to SARS-CoV-2. The samples were drawn from the first 160 participants of the ongoing ImmuneRACE study and from 1,200 or so subjects provided by 6 global collaborators. A de-identified subject ID, COVID-19 status, age in years and sex were almost always included in the sample metadata. HLA class I and class II types, where available, came from metadata supplied by the sample provider rather than from assay-based typing. Here is what the overall study found, with its caveats: The amount of clinical and demographic metadata varied by source and participant and was provided uncurated.

Germline trimming: 5 bases from V, 4 bases from J; junction bases outside gene matches: 11. The CDR3 measures 16 amino acids from cysteine to phenylalanine. Of the read, only the CDR3 DNA is kept; its 48 bases are in frame from base 1. The germline V gene (reference sequence) supplies CDR1 MNHEY and CDR2 SMNVEV. A remark on this clone: Its target antigen remains unknown. No clone much larger than this one lies a single base away; base qualities are absent.

TCRbeta CDR3 regions were amplified from genomic DNA using the immunoSEQ Assay, a bias-controlled multiplex PCR. In the source study's methods: The number of nucleated cells in each sample was estimated from the amplification of reference gene primers within the assay. Sequence reads were collapsed and filtered to measure the absolute abundance of every unique TCRbeta CDR3 rearrangement. For each sample, productive Simpson clonality was calculated by taking the square root of Simpson's diversity index across productive rearrangements. Held by TCRdb, this immuneACCESS table contains in-frame sequences only and omits some clones. Under half of the omission traces to an unresolved V gene where checked; the cause of the rest is unknown. For V, J and clone size, that table is used; D and trimming come from the DNA. The sample profile shows about 95,000 clones; around 81% of them were found once. The ten biggest clones cover more than 4% of the sample.

One collaborating source in Seattle enrolled patients while the patients were actively infected and followed the patients over time throughout the course of disease. Collaborating institutions collected whole blood in K2EDTA tubes following their own protocols. For TCRbeta analysis, collaborator samples were shipped as frozen whole blood, as isolated PBMCs, or as DNA extracted from either sample type. The sample taken for sequencing was peripheral blood. The source is a man older than 75 with COVID-19, enrolled during active disease. The chain is assembled from TRBV27 and TRBJ1-3; 7 central nucleotides agree with TRBD1. The DNA is TGTGCCAGCAGTCTTAACAGGGGTCTAGGAGGAAACACCATATATTTT. It specifies CASSLNRGLGGNTIYF.